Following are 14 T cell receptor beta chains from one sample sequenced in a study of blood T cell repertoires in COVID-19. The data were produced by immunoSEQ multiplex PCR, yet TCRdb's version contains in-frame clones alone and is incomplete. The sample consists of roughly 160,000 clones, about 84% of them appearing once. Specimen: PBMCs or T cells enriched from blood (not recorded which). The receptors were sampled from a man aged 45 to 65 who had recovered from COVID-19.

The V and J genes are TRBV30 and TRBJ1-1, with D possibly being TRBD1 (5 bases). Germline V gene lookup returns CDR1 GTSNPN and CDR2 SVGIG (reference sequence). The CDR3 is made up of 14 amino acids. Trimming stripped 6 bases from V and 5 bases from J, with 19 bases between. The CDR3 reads CACSPRSGGTEAFF. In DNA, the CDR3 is TGTGCCTGCTCACCCCGGTCGGGGGGGACTGAAGCTTTCTTT.

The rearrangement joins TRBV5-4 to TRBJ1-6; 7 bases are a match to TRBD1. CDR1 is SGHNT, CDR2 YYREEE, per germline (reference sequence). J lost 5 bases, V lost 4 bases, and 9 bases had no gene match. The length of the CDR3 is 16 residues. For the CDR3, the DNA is TGTGCCAGCAGCGGAATGGGACAGATAAATAATTCACCCCTCCACTTT. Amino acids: CASSGMGQINNSPLHF.

DNA of the CDR3: TGTGCCAGCAGCCCGCGGGGCCGCTCTGGAAACACCATATATTTT. Translated: CASSPRGRSGNTIYF. The rearrangement links TRBV28 to TRBJ1-3; D might be TRBD1 (5 bases). V was cut by 6 bases and J by 0 bases, with 12 bases left in between. The CDR3 covers 15 residues. Germline CDR1 MDHEN, CDR2 SYDVKM.

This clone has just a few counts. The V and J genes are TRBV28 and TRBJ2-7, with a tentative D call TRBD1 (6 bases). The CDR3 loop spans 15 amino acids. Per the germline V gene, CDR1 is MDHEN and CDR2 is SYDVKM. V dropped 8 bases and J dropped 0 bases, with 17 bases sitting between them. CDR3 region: CASPEGRGNSYEQYF. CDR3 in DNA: TGTGCCAGCCCAGAGGGCAGGGGCAACTCCTACGAGCAGTACTTC.

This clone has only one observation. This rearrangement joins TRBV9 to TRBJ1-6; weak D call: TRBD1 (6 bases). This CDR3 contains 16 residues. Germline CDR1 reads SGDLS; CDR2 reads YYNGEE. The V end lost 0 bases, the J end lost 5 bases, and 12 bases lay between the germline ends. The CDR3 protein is CASSVGVGTHNSPLHF. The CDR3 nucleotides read TGTGCCAGCAGCGTAGGTGTAGGGACACATAATTCACCCCTCCACTTT.

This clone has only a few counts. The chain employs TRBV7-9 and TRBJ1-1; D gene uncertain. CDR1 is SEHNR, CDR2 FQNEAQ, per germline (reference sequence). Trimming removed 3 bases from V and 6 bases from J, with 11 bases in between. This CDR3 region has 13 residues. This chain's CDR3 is CASSFNTKAEAFF. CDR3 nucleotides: TGTGCCAGCAGCTTTAACACCAAAGCTGAAGCTTTCTTT.

This CDR3 is CASSITEYGYTF. CDR3 DNA sequence: TGTGCCAGCAGCATTACAGAGTATGGCTACACCTTC. The V gene is TRBV28, the J gene TRBJ1-2; D is undetermined. CDR1 is MDHEN, CDR2 SYDVKM, per germline. The V end lost 6 bases, the J end lost 5 bases, and 10 bases lay between the germline ends. The CDR3 has 12 amino acids.

The CDR3 DNA reads TGTGCAAGTCGCCCCCACACAGGGGTGAACACTGAAGCTTTCTTT. Protein sequence: CASRPHTGVNTEAFF. This chain connects TRBV12-2 to TRBJ1-1; the table's D call of TRBD1 was not tested on the DNA. TRBV12-2 is a pseudogene locus. This CDR3 is built from 15 residues.

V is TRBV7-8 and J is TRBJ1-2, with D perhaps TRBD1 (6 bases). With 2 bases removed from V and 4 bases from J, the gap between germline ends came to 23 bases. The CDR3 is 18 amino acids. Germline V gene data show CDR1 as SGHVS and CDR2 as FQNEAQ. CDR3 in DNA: TGTGCCAGCAGCTTAATGCGAGGCACAGGGAGACTCGCCTATGGCTACACCTTC. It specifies CASSLMRGTGRLAYGYTF.

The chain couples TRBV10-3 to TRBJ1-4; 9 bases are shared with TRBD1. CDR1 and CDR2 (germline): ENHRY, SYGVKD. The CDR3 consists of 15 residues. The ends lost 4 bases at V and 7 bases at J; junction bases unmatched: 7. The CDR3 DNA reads TGTGCCATCAGTGGAGGGGACAGGGAGGGTGAAAAACTGTTTTTT. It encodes CAISGGDREGEKLFF.

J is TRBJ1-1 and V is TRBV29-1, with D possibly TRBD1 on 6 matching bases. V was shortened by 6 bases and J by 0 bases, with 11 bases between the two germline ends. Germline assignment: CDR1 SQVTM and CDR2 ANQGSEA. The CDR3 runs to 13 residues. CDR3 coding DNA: TGCAGCGTAGAGGGGGTGCTGAACACTGAAGCTTTCTTT. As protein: CSVEGVLNTEAFF.

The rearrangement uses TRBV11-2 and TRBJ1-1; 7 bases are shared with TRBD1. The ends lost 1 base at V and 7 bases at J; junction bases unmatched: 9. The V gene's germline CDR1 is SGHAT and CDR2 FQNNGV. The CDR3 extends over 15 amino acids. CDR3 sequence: CASSLGSRQGGEAFF. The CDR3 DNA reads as TGTGCCAGCAGCTTAGGGTCCCGACAGGGAGGTGAAGCTTTCTTT.

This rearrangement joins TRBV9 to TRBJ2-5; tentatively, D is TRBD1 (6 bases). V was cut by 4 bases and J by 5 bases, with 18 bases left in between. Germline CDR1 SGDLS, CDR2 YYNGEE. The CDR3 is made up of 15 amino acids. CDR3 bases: TGTGCCAGCAGCCCGGCGGCAGGGGATAGGGAGACCCAGTACTTC. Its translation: CASSPAAGDRETQYF. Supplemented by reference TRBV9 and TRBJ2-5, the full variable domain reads DSGVTQTPKHLITATGQRVTLRCSPRSGDLSVYWYQQSLDQGLQFLIQYYNGEERAKGNILERFSAQQFPDLHSELNLSSLELGDSALYFCASSPAAGDRETQYFGPGTRLLVL.

The CDR3 nucleotides read TGTGCCAGCACCATGGGGGGGGACACTGAAGCTTTCTTT. This codes for CASTMGGDTEAFF. The chain links TRBV7-9 to TRBJ1-1; tentative D call: TRBD1 (5 bases). Germline assignment: CDR1 SEHNR and CDR2 FQNEAQ (reference sequence). V lost 7 bases and J lost 3, with 12 bases in between. The CDR3 covers 13 residues. The full variable domain, completed using reference TRBV7-9 and TRBJ1-1, is DTGVSQNPRHKITKRGQNVTFRCDPISEHNRLYWYRQTLGQGPEFLTYFQNEAQLEKSRLLSDRFSAERPKGSFSTLEIQRTEQGDSAMYLCASTMGGDTEAFFGQGTRLTVV.